A single sample is the source of the 26 T cell receptor beta chains below, sequenced in a study of shared clonotypes between healthy human individuals. CD8 cells regarded as naive lacked CD45RO, were positively chosen for CCR7, and omitted terminally differentiated effector memory CD45RA+ cells. Generated by immunoSEQ multiplex PCR, the TCRdb table keeps only in-frame clones and is missing some. The sample holds a few million clones, just over 90% seen once. The sample was naive CD8+ T cells from PBMCs. The source of these receptors is a young man in good health. Some clones in this sample may be carry-over from other donors' samples.

Of note for this clone: This sample includes further DNA sequences coding for the same CDR3. The rearrangement uses TRBV29-1 and TRBJ2-1, with a possible D match to TRBD2 (6 bases). V was clipped by 3 bases and J by 2 bases, with 11 bases between them. Germline lookup yields CDR1 SQVTM and CDR2 ANQGSEA. The CDR3 totals 14 residues. CDR3 sequence reads: CSVEAGRTYNEQFF. The CDR3 coding sequence is TGCAGCGTTGAGGCGGGAAGAACCTACAATGAGCAGTTCTTC.

The chain has TRBV13 and TRBJ1-2; unclear D gene. CDR1 and CDR2 (germline): PRHDT, FYEKMQ (reference sequence). The CDR3 covers 10 residues. V dropped 9 bases and J dropped 7 bases, with 9 bases sitting between them. As DNA, the CDR3 is TGTGCCAGTGGAGGGTTTGGCTACACCTTC. Translating gives CASGGFGYTF.

This clone was detected only once. The chain joins TRBV23-1 to TRBJ2-4; unclear D gene. TRBV23-1 is labeled an ORF, and its function is uncertain. Trimming pared 0 bases from V and 9 bases from J, leaving 12 bases between. The CDR3 is made up of 14 amino acids. The CDR3 sequence is CASSQSPGCGIQYF. CDR3 bases: TGCGCCAGCAGTCAATCGCCAGGTTGCGGCATTCAGTACTTC.

The chain combines TRBV13 with TRBJ2-7; D not certain. Germline V gene sequence: CDR1 PRHDT, CDR2 FYEKMQ (reference sequence). The CDR3 extends over 14 amino acids. Trimming removed 4 bases at V and 5 bases at J, with 15 bases between. For the CDR3, the DNA is TGTGCCAGCAGCTCCGTACAGAACACGGACGAGCAGTACTTC. Translating gives CASSSVQNTDEQYF.

This sequence joins TRBV6-5 and TRBJ1-3; D may be TRBD1 (6 bases). The CDR3 runs 15 residues. Trimming pared 7 bases from V and 4 bases from J, leaving 17 bases between. Germline-derived CDR1 and CDR2 are MNHEY and SVGAGI. CDR3 sequence: CASTGGGMAGNTIYF. As DNA, the CDR3 is TGTGCCAGCACCGGAGGGGGTATGGCGGGAAACACCATATATTTT.

The CDR3 loop is CASSLDGQSFGGYTF. CDR3 sequence (DNA): TGCGCCAGCAGCTTGGACGGACAGTCTTTCGGAGGCTACACCTTC. The chain recombines TRBV5-1 with TRBJ1-2; TRBD1 is a possible D gene (6 bases). The length of the CDR3 is 15 residues. Germline CDR1 is SGHRS and CDR2 is YFSETQ. Trimming removed 0 bases from V and 8 bases from J, with 17 bases in between.

This chain uses TRBV27 with TRBJ1-1; unclear D gene. This CDR3 has 14 amino acids. The V end was cut by 1 base, the J end by 7 bases, with 13 bases between. The germline CDR1 and CDR2 sequences are MNHEY and SMNVEV (reference sequence). The CDR3, as DNA: TGTGCCAGCAGTTTATACGGGGTGGGATTTGAAGCTTTCTTT. Amino acids: CASSLYGVGFEAFF.

V usage is TRBV7-6 and J usage is TRBJ1-2; 9 bases align to TRBD1. Germline CDR1 SGHVS, CDR2 FNYEAQ. Trimming took 3 bases from V and 3 from J; bases not matched to a gene: 5. There are 15 residues in the CDR3. Here the CDR3 reads CASSLGTGSYYGYTF. CDR3 nucleotides: TGTGCCAGCAGCTTGGGGACAGGGAGTTACTATGGCTACACCTTC.

The chain joins TRBV11-2 to TRBJ2-7; unclear D gene. This CDR3 comprises 15 residues. Germline V CDR1 and CDR2: SGHAT, FQNNGV. The V and J ends lost 1 base and 4 bases respectively, with 14 bases between them. CDR3 sequence reads: CASSLVGLGRYEQYF. The CDR3 region has the DNA TGTGCCAGCAGCTTAGTGGGCCTAGGACGGTACGAGCAGTACTTC. Variable domain in full (rest from reference TRBV11-2 and TRBJ2-7): EAGVAQSPRYKIIEKRQSVAFWCNPISGHATLYWYQQILGQGPKLLIQFQNNGVVDDSQLPKDRFSAERLKGVDSTLKIQPAKLEDSAVYLCASSLVGLGRYEQYFGPGTRLTVT.

As regards this clone: Other nucleotide sequences from this sample produce the same CDR3. The chain links TRBV7-9 to TRBJ2-7; D is uncertain. The CDR3 consists of 11 residues. V was cut by 6 bases and J by 2 bases, with 5 bases left in between. Germline-derived CDR1 and CDR2 are SEHNR and FQNEAQ (reference sequence). DNA for the CDR3: TGTGCCAGCAGGGCCACCTACGAGCAGTACTTC. This encodes CASRATYEQYF.

As DNA, the CDR3 is TGTGCCAGCAGGGATGACAGGGGGCGCACCGGGGAGCTGTTTTTT. Protein product: CASRDDRGRTGELFF. This chain joins TRBV6-6 and TRBJ2-2; 10 positions agree with TRBD1. The CDR3 has 15 residues. The junction had 5 bases not matched to a gene; V was cut back by 6 bases and J by 4 bases. Germline assignment: CDR1 MNHNY and CDR2 SVGAGI (reference sequence).

J is TRBJ2-3 and V is TRBV7-5. TRBV7-5 is classified as a pseudogene. This CDR3 is 16 amino acids long. This CDR3 reads CARTRGEPEQTDTQYF. CDR3 in DNA: TGTGCCAGAACGAGGGGAGAACCCGAACAAACAGATACGCAGTATTTT.

This clone was detected only once. The chain combines TRBV4-3 with TRBJ2-3, with D possibly TRBD2 on 6 matching bases. Germline CDR1 reads LGHNA; CDR2 reads YSLEER. CDR3 length equals 15 residues. V was clipped by 0 bases and J by 4 bases, with 11 bases between them. The CDR3 DNA reads as TGCGCCAGCAGCCAAGAAGGGGAGGCGGCAGATACGCAGTATTTT. Translation gives CASSQEGEAADTQYF.

This clone is a singleton in its sample. CDR3 region: CASSPPRSEQYF. The CDR3 region has the DNA TGTGCCAGCAGCCCCCCCAGGTCCGAGCAGTACTTC. The chain couples TRBV11-2 to TRBJ2-7, with D unclear. The CDR3 covers 12 residues. With 5 bases removed from V and 6 bases from J, the gap between germline ends came to 11 bases. Germline CDR1 reads SGHAT; CDR2 reads FQNNGV.

With respect to this clone: The same CDR3 also results from other DNA sequences found in this sample. This rearrangement joins TRBV9 to TRBJ2-7; 8 bases align to TRBD1. J gave up 1 base and V 0 bases, and 3 bases lay outside the gene matches. Germline CDR1 reads SGDLS; CDR2 reads YYNGEE. This CDR3 spans 15 amino acids. The CDR3 loop is CASSVGTGPSYEQYF. The CDR3 DNA is TGTGCCAGCAGCGTAGGGACAGGGCCATCCTACGAGCAGTACTTC.

V and J are TRBV2 and TRBJ2-3; D call uncertain. V lost 1 base and J lost 0, with 11 bases in between. This CDR3 is built from 16 residues. Looked up from germline, CDR1 is SNHLY and CDR2 is FYNNEI. DNA for the CDR3: TGTGCCAGCAGTGAAGACTGGACGGATAGCACAGATACGCAGTATTTT. It yields the protein CASSEDWTDSTDTQYF.

The rearrangement uses TRBV16 and TRBJ2-7; 10 bases match TRBD2. The J segment lost 3 bases and the V segment lost 3 bases, leaving 5 bases of the junction unmatched. The CDR3 contains 15 residues. Germline V gene data show CDR1 as KGHSY and CDR2 as FQNENV. The CDR3 DNA reads as TGTGCCAGCAGCCACGGGCTAGCGGGGGTCTACGAGCAGTACTTC. It codes for CASSHGLAGVYEQYF.

V usage is TRBV6-4 and J usage is TRBJ2-2, with 12 bases fitting TRBD1. Germline V gene sequence: CDR1 MRHNA, CDR2 SNTAGT. This CDR3 comprises 15 residues. J was trimmed by 7 bases and V by 4 bases; bases with no gene match: 4. The CDR3 DNA sequence: TGTGCCAGCAGTGCGAGGGACAGGGGGCACGGGGAGCTGTTTTTT. It translates to CASSARDRGHGELFF.

The rearrangement uses TRBV7-9 and TRBJ2-5, with no clear D. CDR3 length: 16 amino acids. Germline assignment: CDR1 SEHNR and CDR2 FQNEAQ (reference sequence). The V end lost 4 bases, the J end lost 5 bases, and 20 bases lay between the germline ends. The CDR3 sequence: CASSSYLDVTGETQYF. The DNA for the CDR3 is TGTGCCAGCAGCTCTTATCTGGACGTAACTGGGGAGACCCAGTACTTC.

The rearrangement uses TRBV5-5 and TRBJ1-1; possibly TRBD1 for D (5 bases). Deletions cut 2 bases from V and 1 base from J, with 9 bases between. The CDR3 totals 14 residues. Germline-derived CDR1 and CDR2 are SGHKS and YYEKEE (reference sequence). The CDR3 nucleotides are TGTGCCAGCAGCTTATGGGGGACGAACACTGAAGCTTTCTTT. This sequence encodes CASSLWGTNTEAFF.

This chain links TRBV28 with TRBJ2-5; 7 bases agree with TRBD1. Losses at the gene ends were 3 bases for V and 2 bases for J; bases not matched to a gene: 6. The CDR3 contains 15 residues. In germline, CDR1 is MDHEN, CDR2 SYDVKM. CDR3 residues: CASSFGQEIQETQYF. CDR3 sequence (DNA): TGTGCCAGCAGTTTCGGACAGGAGATACAAGAGACCCAGTACTTC.

The chain links TRBV13 to TRBJ1-2; tentatively, D is TRBD1 (6 bases). V was clipped by 0 bases and J by 3 bases, with 11 bases between them. The CDR3 extends over 15 amino acids. CDR1 and CDR2 (germline): PRHDT, FYEKMQ (reference sequence). For the CDR3, the DNA is TGTGCCAGCAGCTTAGGGGGAGCAGGGGACTATGGCTACACCTTC. It codes for CASSLGGAGDYGYTF.

The chain links TRBV10-3 to TRBJ1-2; D is uncertain. The CDR3 has 12 residues. Looked up from germline, CDR1 is ENHRY and CDR2 is SYGVKD. The ends were cut back, 6 bases at V and 6 bases at J, with 11 bases in the middle. CDR3 protein: CAISNNTDGYTF. For the CDR3, the DNA is TGTGCCATCAGCAACAACACGGATGGCTACACCTTC.

V gene TRBV11-1 combines with J gene TRBJ2-7; 9 nucleotides match TRBD1. V lost 5 bases, J lost 4 bases, and 6 bases stayed unmatched. Germline V gives CDR1 SGHAT, CDR2 FQDESV (reference sequence). CDR3 length equals 14 residues. CDR3 coding DNA: TGTGCCAGCAGCCAGGGACAGGGAGGATACGAGCAGTACTTC. Its translation: CASSQGQGGYEQYF.

V usage is TRBV27 and J usage is TRBJ1-4, with TRBD1 as a possible D gene (5 bases). CDR3 length equals 13 residues. Germline V gene data show CDR1 as MNHEY and CDR2 as SMNVEV (reference sequence). The V end was cut by 6 bases, the J end by 7 bases, with 12 bases between. The CDR3 DNA follows: TGTGCCAGCAGACTTAGGGGTGGTGAAAAACTGTTTTTT. It is translated as CASRLRGGEKLFF.

This chain connects TRBV6-1 to TRBJ1-5, with TRBD1 identical over 10 bases. After removal of 2 bases from V and 7 bases from J, the junction contained 5 bases not matched to a gene. CDR3 length: 15 residues. Germline V gene sequence: CDR1 MNHNS, CDR2 SASEGT. The CDR3, as DNA: TGTGCCAGCAGTGAACTCGGGACAGGGGAACAGCCCCAGCATTTT. It codes for CASSELGTGEQPQHF.